The clone carrying this T cell receptor (beta chain) occurred a few times. This sample is drawn from a study of T cell responses to AZD1222 COVID-19 vaccine. Method: immunoSEQ multiplex PCR; TCRdb's copy keeps in-frame clones and lacks some. The sample carries some 150,000 clones, over 90% recorded once. This receptor was obtained from an adult in good health. Sequences were derived from peripheral blood, sampled on day 0 of AZD1222 vaccination.

As DNA, the CDR3 is TGTGCCAGCAGCGCGTTCGAAGGAAGCGCTTTCTTT. Its protein product is CASSAFEGSAFF. The gene calls are TRBV7-9 and TRBJ1-1; no reliable D call. V gave up 5 bases and J gave up 11 bases, with 15 bases separating them. CDR3 length equals 12 residues. Germline CDR1 reads SEHNR; CDR2 reads FQNEAQ (reference sequence).